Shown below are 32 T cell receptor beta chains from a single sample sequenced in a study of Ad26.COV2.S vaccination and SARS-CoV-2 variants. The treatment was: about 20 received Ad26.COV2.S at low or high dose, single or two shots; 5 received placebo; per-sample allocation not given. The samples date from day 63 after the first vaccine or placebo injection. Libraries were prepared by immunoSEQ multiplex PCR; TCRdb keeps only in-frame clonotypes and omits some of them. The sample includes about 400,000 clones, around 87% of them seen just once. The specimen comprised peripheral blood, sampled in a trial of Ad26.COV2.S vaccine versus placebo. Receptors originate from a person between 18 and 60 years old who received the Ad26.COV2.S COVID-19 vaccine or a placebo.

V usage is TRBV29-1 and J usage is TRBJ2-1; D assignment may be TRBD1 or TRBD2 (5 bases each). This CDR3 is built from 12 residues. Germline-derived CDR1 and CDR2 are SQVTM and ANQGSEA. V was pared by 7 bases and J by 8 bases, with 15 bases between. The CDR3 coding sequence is TGCAGCGGGGCAGGGAGTAGGGATGAGCAGTTCTTC. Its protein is CSGAGSRDEQFF.

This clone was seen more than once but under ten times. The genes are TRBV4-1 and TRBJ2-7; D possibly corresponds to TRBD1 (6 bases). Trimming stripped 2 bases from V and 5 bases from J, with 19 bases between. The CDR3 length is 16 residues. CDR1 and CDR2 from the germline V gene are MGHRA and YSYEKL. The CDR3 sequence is CASSQQHTTGFHEQYF. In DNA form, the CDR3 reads TGCGCCAGCAGCCAACAACATACCACAGGGTTCCACGAGCAGTACTTC.

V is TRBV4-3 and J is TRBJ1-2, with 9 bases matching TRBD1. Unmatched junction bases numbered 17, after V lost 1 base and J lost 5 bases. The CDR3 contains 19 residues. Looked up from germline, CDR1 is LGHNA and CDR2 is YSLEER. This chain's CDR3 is CASSQANPRDRVANYGYTF. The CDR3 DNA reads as TGCGCCAGCAGCCAAGCCAACCCCCGGGACAGGGTAGCGAATTATGGCTACACCTTC.

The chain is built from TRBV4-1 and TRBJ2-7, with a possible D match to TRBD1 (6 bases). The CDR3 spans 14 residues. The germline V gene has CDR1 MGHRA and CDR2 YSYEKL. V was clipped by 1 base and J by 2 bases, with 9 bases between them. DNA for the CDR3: TGCGCCAGCAGCCAAGTTTCAGGGGCCTACGAGCAGTACTTC. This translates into CASSQVSGAYEQYF.

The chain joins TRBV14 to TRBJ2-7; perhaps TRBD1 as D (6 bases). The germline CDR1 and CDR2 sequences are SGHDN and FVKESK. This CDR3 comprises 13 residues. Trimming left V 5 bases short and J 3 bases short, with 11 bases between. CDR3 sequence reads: CASSGTGNYEQYF. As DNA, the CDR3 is TGTGCCAGCAGCGGTACAGGGAACTACGAGCAGTACTTC. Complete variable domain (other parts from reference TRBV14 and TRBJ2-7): EAGVTQFPSHSVIEKGQTVTLRCDPISGHDNLYWYRRVMGKEIKFLLHFVKESKQDESGMPNNRFLAERTGGTYSTLKVQPAELEDSGVYFCASSGTGNYEQYFGPGTRLTVT.

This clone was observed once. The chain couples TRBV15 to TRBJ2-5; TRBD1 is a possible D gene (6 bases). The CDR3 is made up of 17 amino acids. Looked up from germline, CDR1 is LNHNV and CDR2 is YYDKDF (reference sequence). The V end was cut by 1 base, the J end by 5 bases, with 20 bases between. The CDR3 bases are TGTGCCACCAGCAGAGTAGGGGCCCCCCAGCAGGGGGAGACCCAGTACTTC. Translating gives CATSRVGAPQQGETQYF.

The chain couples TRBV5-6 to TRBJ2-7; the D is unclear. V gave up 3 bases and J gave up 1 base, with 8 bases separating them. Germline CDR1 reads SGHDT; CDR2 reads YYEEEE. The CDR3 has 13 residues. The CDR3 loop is CASSYRLSYEQYF. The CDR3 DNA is TGTGCCAGCAGCTACCGATTGTCCTACGAGCAGTACTTC.

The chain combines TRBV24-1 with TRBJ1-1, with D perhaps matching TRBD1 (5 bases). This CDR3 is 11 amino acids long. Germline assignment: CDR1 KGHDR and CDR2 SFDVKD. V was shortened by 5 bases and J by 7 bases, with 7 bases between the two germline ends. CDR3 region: CATSGGGEAFF. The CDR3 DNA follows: TGTGCCACCAGTGGTGGGGGTGAAGCTTTCTTT.

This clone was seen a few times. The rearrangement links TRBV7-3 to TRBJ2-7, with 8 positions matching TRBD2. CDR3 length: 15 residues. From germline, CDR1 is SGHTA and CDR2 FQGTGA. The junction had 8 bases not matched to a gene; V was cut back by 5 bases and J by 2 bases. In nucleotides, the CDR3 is TGTGCCAGCAGCCCCACAGCGGGGGCAACCTACGAGCAGTACTTC. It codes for CASSPTAGATYEQYF.

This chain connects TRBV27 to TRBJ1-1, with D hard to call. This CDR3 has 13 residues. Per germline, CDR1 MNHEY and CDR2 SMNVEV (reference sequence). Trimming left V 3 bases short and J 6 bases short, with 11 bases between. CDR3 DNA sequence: TGTGCCAGCAGTTTGAACGGACCCCCTGAAGCTTTCTTT. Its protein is CASSLNGPPEAFF.

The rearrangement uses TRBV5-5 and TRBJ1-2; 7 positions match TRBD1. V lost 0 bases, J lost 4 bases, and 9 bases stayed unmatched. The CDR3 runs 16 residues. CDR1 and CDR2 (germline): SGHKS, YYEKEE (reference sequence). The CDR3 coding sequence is TGTGCCAGCAGCTTGGAGGGGGGACAGAGTTTCTATGGCTACACCTTC. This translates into CASSLEGGQSFYGYTF.

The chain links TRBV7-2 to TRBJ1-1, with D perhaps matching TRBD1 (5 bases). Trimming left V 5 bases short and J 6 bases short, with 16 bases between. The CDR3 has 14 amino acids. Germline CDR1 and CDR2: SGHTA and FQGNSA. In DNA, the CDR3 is TGTGCCAGCAGCCACTCTGGGCGCAGGGCTGAAGCTTTCTTT. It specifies CASSHSGRRAEAFF.

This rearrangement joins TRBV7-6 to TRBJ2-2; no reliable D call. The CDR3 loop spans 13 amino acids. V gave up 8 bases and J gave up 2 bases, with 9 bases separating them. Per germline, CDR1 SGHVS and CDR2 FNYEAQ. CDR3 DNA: TGTGCCAGCCGCAAGCCCAACACCGGGGAGCTGTTTTTT. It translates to CASRKPNTGELFF. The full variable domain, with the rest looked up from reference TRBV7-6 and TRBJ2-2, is GAGVSQSPRYKVTKRGQDVALRCDPISGHVSLYWYRQALGQGPEFLTYFNYEAQQDKSGLPNDRFSAERPEGSISTLTIQRTEQRDSAMYRCASRKPNTGELFFGEGSRLTVL.

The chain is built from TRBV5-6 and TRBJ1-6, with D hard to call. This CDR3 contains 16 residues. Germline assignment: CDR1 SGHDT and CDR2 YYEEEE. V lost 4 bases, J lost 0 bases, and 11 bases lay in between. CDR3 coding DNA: TGTGCCAGCAGCGTTTCAGGAAGCTCCTATAATTCACCCCTCCACTTT. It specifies CASSVSGSSYNSPLHF.

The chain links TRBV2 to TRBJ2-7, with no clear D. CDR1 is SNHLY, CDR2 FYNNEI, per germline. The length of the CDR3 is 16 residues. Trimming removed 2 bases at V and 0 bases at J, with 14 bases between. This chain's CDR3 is CASSEIWGRISYEQYF. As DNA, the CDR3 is TGTGCCAGCAGTGAAATTTGGGGTCGGATCTCCTACGAGCAGTACTTC.

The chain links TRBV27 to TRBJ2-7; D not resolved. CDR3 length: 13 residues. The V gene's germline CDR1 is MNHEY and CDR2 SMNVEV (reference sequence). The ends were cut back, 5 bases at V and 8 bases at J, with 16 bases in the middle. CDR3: CASSPGLRLQQYF. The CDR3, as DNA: TGTGCCAGCAGTCCCGGTCTCCGTCTCCAGCAGTACTTC.

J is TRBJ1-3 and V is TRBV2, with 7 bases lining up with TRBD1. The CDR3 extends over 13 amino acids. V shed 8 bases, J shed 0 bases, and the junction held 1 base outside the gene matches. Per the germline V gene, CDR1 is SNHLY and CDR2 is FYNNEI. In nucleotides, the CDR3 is TGTGCCAGCTGGGACAGCTCTGGAAACACCATATATTTT. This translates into CASWDSSGNTIYF.

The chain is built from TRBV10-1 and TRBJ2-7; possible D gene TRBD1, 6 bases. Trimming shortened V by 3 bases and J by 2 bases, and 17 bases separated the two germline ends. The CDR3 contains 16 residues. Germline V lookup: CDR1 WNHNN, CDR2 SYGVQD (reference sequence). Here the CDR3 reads CASSDDETGGPYEQYF. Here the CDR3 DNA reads TGCGCCAGCAGTGATGACGAGACAGGAGGACCCTACGAGCAGTACTTC.

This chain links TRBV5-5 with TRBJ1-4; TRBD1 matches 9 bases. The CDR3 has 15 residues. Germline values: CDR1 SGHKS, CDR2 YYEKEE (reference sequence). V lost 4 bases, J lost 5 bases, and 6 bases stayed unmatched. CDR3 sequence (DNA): TGTGCCAGCAGCGACCCGGGACAGGGAAATGAAAAACTGTTTTTT. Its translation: CASSDPGQGNEKLFF.

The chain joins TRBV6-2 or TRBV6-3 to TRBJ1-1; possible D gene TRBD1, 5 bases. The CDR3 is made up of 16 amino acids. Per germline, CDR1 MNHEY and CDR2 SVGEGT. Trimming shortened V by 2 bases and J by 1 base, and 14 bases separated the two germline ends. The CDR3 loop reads CASSYDSAGRNTEAFF. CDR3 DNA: TGTGCCAGCAGTTACGATTCGGCAGGGAGGAACACTGAAGCTTTCTTT.

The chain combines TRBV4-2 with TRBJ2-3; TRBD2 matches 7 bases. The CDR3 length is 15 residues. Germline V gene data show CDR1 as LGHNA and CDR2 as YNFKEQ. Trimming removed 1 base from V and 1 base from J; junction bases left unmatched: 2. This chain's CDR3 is CASSQAAGGTDTQYF. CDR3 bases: TGTGCCAGCAGCCAAGCTGCGGGGGGCACAGATACGCAGTATTTT.

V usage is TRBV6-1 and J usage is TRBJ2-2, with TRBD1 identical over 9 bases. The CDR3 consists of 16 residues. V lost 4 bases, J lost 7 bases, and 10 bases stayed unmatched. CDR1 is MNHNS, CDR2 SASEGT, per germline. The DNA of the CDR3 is TGTGCCAGCAGTGCCTCCGGGACAGGGTTGATCGGGGAGCTGTTTTTT. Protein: CASSASGTGLIGELFF.

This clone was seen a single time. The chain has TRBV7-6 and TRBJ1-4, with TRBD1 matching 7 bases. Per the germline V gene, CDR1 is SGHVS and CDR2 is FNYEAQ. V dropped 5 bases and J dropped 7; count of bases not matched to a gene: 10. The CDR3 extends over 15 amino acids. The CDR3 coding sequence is TGTGCCAGCAGCCCCACAGGGGTGTTGGGTGAAAAACTGTTTTTT. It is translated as CASSPTGVLGEKLFF.

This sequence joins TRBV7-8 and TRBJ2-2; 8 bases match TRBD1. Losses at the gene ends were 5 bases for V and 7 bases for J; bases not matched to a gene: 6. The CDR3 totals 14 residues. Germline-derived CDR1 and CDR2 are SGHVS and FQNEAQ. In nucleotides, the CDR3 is TGTGCCAGCAGCCCCCGGACAGGGCGCGGGGAGCTGTTTTTT. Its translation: CASSPRTGRGELFF.

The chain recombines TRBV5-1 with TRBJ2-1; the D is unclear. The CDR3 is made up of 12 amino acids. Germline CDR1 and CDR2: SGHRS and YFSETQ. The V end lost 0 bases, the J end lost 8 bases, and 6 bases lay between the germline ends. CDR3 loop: CASSLDLDEQFF. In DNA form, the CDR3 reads TGCGCCAGCAGCTTGGACCTTGATGAGCAGTTCTTC. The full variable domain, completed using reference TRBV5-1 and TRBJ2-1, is KAGVTQTPRYLIKTRGQQVTLSCSPISGHRSVSWYQQTPGQGLQFLFEYFSETQRNKGNFPGRFSGRQFSNSRSEMNVSTLELGDSALYLCASSLDLDEQFFGPGTRLTVL.

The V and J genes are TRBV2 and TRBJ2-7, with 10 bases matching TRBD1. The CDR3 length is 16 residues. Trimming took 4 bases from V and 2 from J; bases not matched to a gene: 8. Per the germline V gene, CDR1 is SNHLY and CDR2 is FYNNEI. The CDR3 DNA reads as TGTGCCAGCAGTGCCAACTGGACAGGGGGAACCTACGAGCAGTACTTC. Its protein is CASSANWTGGTYEQYF.

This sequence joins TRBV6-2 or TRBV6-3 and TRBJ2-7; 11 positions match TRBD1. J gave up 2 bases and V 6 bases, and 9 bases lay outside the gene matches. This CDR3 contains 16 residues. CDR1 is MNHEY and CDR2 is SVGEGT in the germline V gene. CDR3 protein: CASSPTGTGGTYEQYF. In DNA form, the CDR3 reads TGTGCCAGCAGCCCTACCGGGACAGGGGGTACCTACGAGCAGTACTTC.

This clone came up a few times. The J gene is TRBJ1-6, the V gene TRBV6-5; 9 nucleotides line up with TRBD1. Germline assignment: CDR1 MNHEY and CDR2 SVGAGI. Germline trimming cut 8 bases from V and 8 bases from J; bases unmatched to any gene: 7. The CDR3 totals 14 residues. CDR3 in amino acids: CASLLGTGYSPLHF. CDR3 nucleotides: TGTGCCAGCCTGCTCGGGACAGGGTATTCACCCCTCCACTTT.

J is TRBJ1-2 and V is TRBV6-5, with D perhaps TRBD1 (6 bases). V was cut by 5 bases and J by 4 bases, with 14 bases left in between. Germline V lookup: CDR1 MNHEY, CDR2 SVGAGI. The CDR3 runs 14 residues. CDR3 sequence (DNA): TGTGCCAGCAGTCCTTCAGGGGCCTTCTATGGCTACACCTTC. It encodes CASSPSGAFYGYTF.

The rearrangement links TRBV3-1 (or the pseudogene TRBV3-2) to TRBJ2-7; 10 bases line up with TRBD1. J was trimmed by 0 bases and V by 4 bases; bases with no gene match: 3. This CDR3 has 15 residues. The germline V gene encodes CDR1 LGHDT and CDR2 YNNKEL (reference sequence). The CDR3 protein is CASSPTGGGSYEQYF. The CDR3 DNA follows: TGTGCCAGCAGCCCGACAGGGGGCGGCTCCTACGAGCAGTACTTC.

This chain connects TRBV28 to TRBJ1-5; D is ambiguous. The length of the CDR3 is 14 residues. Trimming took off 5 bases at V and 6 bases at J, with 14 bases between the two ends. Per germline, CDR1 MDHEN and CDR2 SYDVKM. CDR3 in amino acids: CASSPSSGRQPQHF. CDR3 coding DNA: TGTGCCAGCAGTCCCTCTTCCGGTCGTCAGCCCCAGCATTTT.

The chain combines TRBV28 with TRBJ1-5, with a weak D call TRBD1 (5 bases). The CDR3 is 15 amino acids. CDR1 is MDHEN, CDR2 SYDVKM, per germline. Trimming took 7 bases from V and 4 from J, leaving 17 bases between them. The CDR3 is CASIPPGGGNQPQHF. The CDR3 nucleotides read TGTGCCAGCATCCCCCCAGGCGGGGGGAATCAGCCCCAGCATTTT.